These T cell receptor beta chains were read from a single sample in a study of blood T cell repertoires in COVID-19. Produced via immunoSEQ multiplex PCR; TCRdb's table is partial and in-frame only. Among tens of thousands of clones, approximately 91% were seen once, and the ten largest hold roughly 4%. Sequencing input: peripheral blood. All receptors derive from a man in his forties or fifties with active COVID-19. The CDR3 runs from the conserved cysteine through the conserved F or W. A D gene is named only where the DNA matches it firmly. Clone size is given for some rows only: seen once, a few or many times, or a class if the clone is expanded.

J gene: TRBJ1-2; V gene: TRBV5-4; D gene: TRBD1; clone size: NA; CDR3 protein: CASSQGGDADYGYTF; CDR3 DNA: TGTGCCAGCAGCCAGGGGGGAGATGCGGACTATGGCTACACCTTC
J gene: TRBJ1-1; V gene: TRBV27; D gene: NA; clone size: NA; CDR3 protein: CASSGGATEAFF; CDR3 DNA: TGTGCCAGCAGTGGGGGGGCCACTGAAGCTTTCTTT
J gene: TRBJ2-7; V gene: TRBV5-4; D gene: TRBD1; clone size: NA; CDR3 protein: CASSSYGTGAYEQYF; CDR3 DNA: TGTGCCAGCAGCTCATACGGGACAGGGGCCTACGAGCAGTACTTC
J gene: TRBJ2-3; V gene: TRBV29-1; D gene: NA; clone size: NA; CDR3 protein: CSVSWGGATDTQYF; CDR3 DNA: TGCAGCGTGTCCTGGGGGGGCGCGACAGATACGCAGTATTTT
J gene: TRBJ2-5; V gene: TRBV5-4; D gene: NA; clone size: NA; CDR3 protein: CASSLPGRETQYF; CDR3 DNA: TGTGCCAGCAGCTTGCCAGGGCGAGAGACCCAGTACTTC
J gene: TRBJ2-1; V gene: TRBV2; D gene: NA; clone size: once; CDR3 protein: CASSPGFYNEQFF; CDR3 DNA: TGTGCCAGCAGTCCGGGATTTTACAATGAGCAGTTCTTC
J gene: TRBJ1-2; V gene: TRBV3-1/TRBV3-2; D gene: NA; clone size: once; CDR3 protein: CASSQRTPQGGYGYTF; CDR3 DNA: TGTGCCAGCAGCCAAAGGACTCCCCAAGGAGGGTATGGCTACACCTTC
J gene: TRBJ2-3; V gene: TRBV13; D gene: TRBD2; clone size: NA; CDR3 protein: CASSLGIAGGPADTQYF; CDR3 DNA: TGTGCCAGCAGCTTAGGTATAGCGGGGGGGCCTGCAGATACGCAGTATTTT
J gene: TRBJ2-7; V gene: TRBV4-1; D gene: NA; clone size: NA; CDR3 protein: CASSQVGVTGYEQYF; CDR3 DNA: TGCGCCAGCAGCCAAGTCGGGGTCACCGGTTACGAGCAGTACTTC
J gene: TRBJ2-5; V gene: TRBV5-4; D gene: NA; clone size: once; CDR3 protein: CASSLRRGQETQYF; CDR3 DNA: TGTGCCAGCAGCCTGCGGCGGGGTCAAGAGACCCAGTACTTC
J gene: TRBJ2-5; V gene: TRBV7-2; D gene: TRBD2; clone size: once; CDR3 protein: CASSLVAGFQETQYF; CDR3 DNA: TGTGCCAGCAGCTTGGTAGCGGGGTTCCAAGAGACCCAGTACTTC
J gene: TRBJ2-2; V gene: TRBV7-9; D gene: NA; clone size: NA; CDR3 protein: CASSARQGGTGELFF; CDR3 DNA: TGTGCCAGCAGCGCACGACAGGGAGGCACCGGGGAGCTGTTTTTT
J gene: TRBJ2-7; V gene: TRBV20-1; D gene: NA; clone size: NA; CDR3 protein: CSARNNYEQYF; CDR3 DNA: TGCAGTGCTAGGAACAACTACGAGCAGTACTTC
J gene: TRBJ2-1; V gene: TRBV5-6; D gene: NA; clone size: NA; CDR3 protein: CASSFTYNEQFF; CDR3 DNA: TGTGCCAGCAGCTTTACCTACAATGAGCAGTTCTTC
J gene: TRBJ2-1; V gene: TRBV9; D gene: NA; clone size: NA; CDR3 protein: CASSPSTTYNEQFF; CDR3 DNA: TGTGCCAGCAGCCCCAGTACTACCTACAATGAGCAGTTCTTC
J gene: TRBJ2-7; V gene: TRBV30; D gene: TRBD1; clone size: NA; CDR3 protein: CAWKARTGGFYEQYF; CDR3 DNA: TGTGCCTGGAAGGCTAGGACAGGGGGCTTCTACGAGCAGTACTTC
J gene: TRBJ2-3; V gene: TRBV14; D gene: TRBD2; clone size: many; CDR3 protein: CASSQQLAATDTQYF; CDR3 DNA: TGTGCCAGCAGCCAACAACTAGCGGCCACAGATACGCAGTATTTT
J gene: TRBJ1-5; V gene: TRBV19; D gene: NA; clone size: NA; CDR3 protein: CASSSRTESNQPQHF; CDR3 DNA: TGTGCCAGTAGTTCCAGGACAGAAAGCAATCAGCCCCAGCATTTT
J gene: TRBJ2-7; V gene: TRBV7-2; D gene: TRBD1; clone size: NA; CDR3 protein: CASSSGGAGEQYF; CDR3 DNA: TGTGCCAGCAGCTCAGGGGGCGCAGGGGAGCAGTACTTC
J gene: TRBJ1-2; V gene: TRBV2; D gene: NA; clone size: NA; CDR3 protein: CASSATVGQTHGYTF; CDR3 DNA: TGTGCCAGCAGCGCCACTGTGGGGCAAACGCATGGCTACACCTTC
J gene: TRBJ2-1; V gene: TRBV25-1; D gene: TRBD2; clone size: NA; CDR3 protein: CASSNLAGGEQFF; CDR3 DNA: TGTGCCAGCAGTAATCTAGCGGGGGGGGAGCAGTTCTTC
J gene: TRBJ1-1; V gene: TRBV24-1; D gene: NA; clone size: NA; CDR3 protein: CATNPPTNPEAFF; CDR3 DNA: TGTGCCACCAATCCTCCGACAAACCCTGAGGCTTTCTTT
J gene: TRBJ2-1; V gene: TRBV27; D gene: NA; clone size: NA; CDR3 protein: CASTTLSGFNNEQFF; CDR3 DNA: TGTGCCAGCACCACCCTTTCGGGGTTTAACAATGAGCAGTTCTTC
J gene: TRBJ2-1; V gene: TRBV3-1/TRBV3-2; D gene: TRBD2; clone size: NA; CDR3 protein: CASGPTSGRGEQFF; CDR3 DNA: TGTGCCAGCGGACCGACTAGCGGACGGGGTGAGCAGTTCTTC
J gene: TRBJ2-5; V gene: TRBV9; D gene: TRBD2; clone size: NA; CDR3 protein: CASSVSSGGYGETQYF; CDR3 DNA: TGTGCCAGCAGCGTGTCTAGCGGGGGTTACGGAGAGACCCAGTACTTC
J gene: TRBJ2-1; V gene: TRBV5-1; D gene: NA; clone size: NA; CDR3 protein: CASSQLGDEQFF; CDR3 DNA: TGCGCCAGCAGCCAACTCGGGGATGAGCAGTTCTTC
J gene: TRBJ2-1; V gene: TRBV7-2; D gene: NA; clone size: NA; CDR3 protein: CASSTSWGDEQFF; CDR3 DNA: TGTGCCAGCAGCACCTCCTGGGGGGATGAGCAGTTCTTC
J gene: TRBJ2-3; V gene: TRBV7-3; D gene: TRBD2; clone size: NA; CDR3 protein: CASSLVGSGVRTDTQYF; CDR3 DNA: TGTGCCAGCAGCCTCGTAGGTAGCGGGGTGCGGACAGATACGCAGTATTTT
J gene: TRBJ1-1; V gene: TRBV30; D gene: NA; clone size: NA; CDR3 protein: CAWREGAVEAFF; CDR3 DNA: TGTGCCTGGAGGGAGGGCGCTGTTGAAGCTTTCTTT
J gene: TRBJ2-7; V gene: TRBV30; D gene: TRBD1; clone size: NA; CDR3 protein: CAWSLGTGSYEQYF; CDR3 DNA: TGTGCCTGGAGTCTCGGGACAGGGTCCTACGAGCAGTACTTC
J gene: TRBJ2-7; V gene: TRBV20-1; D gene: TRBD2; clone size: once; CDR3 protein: CSASRASGGRREQYF; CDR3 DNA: TGCAGTGCTAGTCGGGCTAGCGGGGGTCGTAGAGAGCAGTACTTC
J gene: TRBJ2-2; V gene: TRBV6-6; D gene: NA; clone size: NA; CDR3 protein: CASKVEAGELFF; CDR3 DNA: TGTGCCAGCAAAGTGGAGGCCGGGGAGCTGTTTTTT
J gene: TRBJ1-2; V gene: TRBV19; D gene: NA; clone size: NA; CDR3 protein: CASRRQDLNYGYTF; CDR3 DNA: TGTGCCAGCCGACGACAGGACTTAAACTATGGCTACACCTTC
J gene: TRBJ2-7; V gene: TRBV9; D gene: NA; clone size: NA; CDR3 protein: CASSPSGRVGAYEQYF; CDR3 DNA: TGTGCCAGCAGCCCATCGGGAAGGGTGGGAGCCTACGAGCAGTACTTC
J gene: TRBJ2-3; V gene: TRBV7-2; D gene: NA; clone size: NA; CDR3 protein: CASSLEGRRLGTDTQYF; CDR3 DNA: TGTGCCAGCAGCTTAGAAGGGAGGAGGTTGGGGACAGATACGCAGTATTTT
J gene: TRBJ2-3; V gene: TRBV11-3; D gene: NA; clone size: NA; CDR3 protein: CASSLGYLSTDTQYF; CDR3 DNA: TGTGCCAGCAGCTTAGGCTACTTAAGCACAGATACGCAGTATTTT